The subject of this entry is one T cell receptor beta chain. The antigen is not known. Time point denoted: week 5, during vaccination. Doses comprised 300 ug of mutant IDH1 20-mer peptide each, plus topical imiquimod. The sample comes from a study of a mutant IDH1 vaccine in newly diagnosed glioma. TCRdb's copy holds only in-frame clones and misses some; the assay was immunoSEQ multiplex PCR. The top ten clones hold around 1.7% of a sample with roughly 40,000 clones, approximately 83% of them seen once. CDR1 and CDR2 (germline): DFQATT, SNEGSKA (reference sequence). Trimming removed 6 bases from V and 5 bases from J; junction bases left unmatched: 4. The CDR3 runs to 11 residues.

Sample: PBMCs, taken from a glioma patient whose treatment included an IDH1 peptide vaccine. The genes are TRBV20-1 and TRBJ2-7, with TRBD1 matching over 7 bases. The source is a man between 35 and 55 years old with glioma. The CDR3 loop reads CSALQGNEQYF. The CDR3 region has the DNA TGCAGTGCATTACAGGGGAACGAGCAGTACTTC.